This TCR beta chain was sequenced during a study of radiation and T cells in renal cell carcinoma. CDR1 is SGHNT, CDR2 YENEEA, per germline. With V trimmed by 6 bases and J by 1 base, 9 bases remained unmatched. This CDR3 is 16 amino acids long. As for treatment: 15 Gy SBRT to primary tumor, nephrectomy 4 weeks later. Profiled with immunoSEQ multiplex PCR; TCRdb holds only in-frame clones, not every one. The table shows roughly 23,000 clones, with around 49% occurring only once. The sequenced sample was tumor tissue, obtained from a patient whose treatment included radiotherapy and nephrectomy. This clonotype was sampled from a woman in her fifties or sixties with renal cell carcinoma. V is TRBV11-3 and J is TRBJ2-3; TRBD2 aligns across 8 bases. The CDR3 DNA follows: TGTGCCAGCAGTCGTGGTCTAGCGGGTGGCACAGATACGCAGTATTTT. Encoded protein: CASSRGLAGGTDTQYF.